Sequencing of this T cell receptor beta chain was carried out in a study of blood T cells in healthy people across ages. Germline CDR1 reads SGHKS; CDR2 reads YYEKEE (reference sequence). This CDR3 is 17 amino acids long. Losses at the gene ends were 0 bases for V and 6 bases for J; bases not matched to a gene: 10. A J-beta primer mix and a sample-barcoded 5' primer were used in a second PCR of about 7 to 12 cycles. TCRdb re-called the 5' RACE reads with MiXCR, one entry per CDR3 protein. The sample has approximately 730,000 distinct CDR3 sequences, 53% seen once. What was sequenced was blood. The chain carries TRBV5-5 and TRBJ1-5; TRBD1 matches at 9 bases. This clonotype was sampled from an elderly man in good health. The CDR3 region has the DNA TGTGCCAGCAGCTTGGCACAGGGGGCGAATTCGGTTCAGCCCCAGCATTTT. Translation gives CASSLAQGANSVQPQHF.